Shown below are 2 T cell receptor beta chains from a single sample sequenced in a study of a mutant IDH1 vaccine in newly diagnosed glioma (dated by TCRdb to about 2021). The meaning of the sample's time point label: week 11, during vaccination. Each vaccine dose was 300 ug of a 20-mer mutant IDH1 peptide in Montanide, given subcutaneously with topical imiquimod. To prepare the library, the immunoSEQ multiplex PCR assay was applied. As stored in TCRdb, this immuneACCESS dataset retains in-frame rearrangements with V and J assigned. A fraction of the clones does not appear; measured against another copy, unresolved V genes explain less than half of the discrepancy, and the remainder lacks a known reason. This sample gives about 60,000 clones in total; approximately 84% of them show up just once. The ten largest clones take up about 8.2% of the sample. Their specific antigens are unknown. Material: PBMCs, obtained from a glioma patient whose treatment included an IDH1 peptide vaccine. These receptors originate from a woman aged 45-65 years with glioma.

The sample holds one count of this clone. The chain carries TRBV11-2 and TRBJ1-2; TRBD1 agrees at 11 bases. Germline loops: CDR1 SGHAT, CDR2 FQNNGV. The CDR3 sequence is 14 residues long. The V gene end was trimmed by 3 bases and the J gene end by 4 bases; junction bases not matched to a gene: 1. CDR3 DNA: TGTGCCAGCAGCTTTGGGACAGGGGGCTATGGCTACACCTTC. Amino acid sequence: CASSFGTGGYGYTF. The full variable domain, completed using reference TRBV11-2 and TRBJ1-2, is EAGVAQSPRYKIIEKRQSVAFWCNPISGHATLYWYQQILGQGPKLLIQFQNNGVVDDSQLPKDRFSAERLKGVDSTLKIQPAKLEDSAVYLCASSFGTGGYGYTFGSGTRLTVV.

This chain joins TRBV30 and TRBJ1-2, with 10 bases lining up with TRBD1. The CDR3 covers 14 residues. After removal of 0 bases from V and 4 bases from J, the junction contained 2 bases not matched to a gene. Looked up from germline, CDR1 is GTSNPN and CDR2 is SVGIG (reference sequence). The CDR3 sequence is CAWSVRTGGYGYTF. The CDR3 coding sequence is TGTGCCTGGAGTGTAAGGACAGGGGGCTATGGCTACACCTTC.